The source of this T cell receptor beta chain is a study of T cells in Graves' hyperthyroidism and ophthalmopathy. This clonotype was counted ten times or more. Amplification of TCR beta CDR3 regions was performed using RNA transcripts as template. When the TCR CDR3 underwent first-round RT-PCR, the HTBI primer set was used. TCRdb re-derived calls from the multiplex PCR reads in MiXCR, one entry per CDR3 protein. The table lists 700,000 to 850,000 distinct CDR3 sequences, around 40% of them singletons, with less than 40% in the top ten. The CDR3 is 15 residues long. Germline V gene lookup returns CDR1 SGHAT and CDR2 FQNNGV. The V end lost 0 bases, the J end lost 0 bases, and 8 bases lay between the germline ends.

This sequence joins TRBV11-2 and TRBJ1-1; tentative D call: TRBD1 (6 bases). Input material: blood. This TCR came from a woman in her forties with Graves' hyperthyroidism. The CDR3 region is CASSLDGGVNTEAFF. CDR3 coding DNA: TGTGCCAGCAGCTTAGACGGGGGCGTGAACACTGAAGCTTTCTTT.